This T cell receptor beta chain came from a study of T cells after yellow fever vaccination (dated by TCRdb to about 2019). For context, the study as a whole: The SMART-Seq v4 Ultra Low Input RNA kit was used to prepare libraries from fractions with low cell numbers. To follow T-cell clones before and after primary and booster YFV17D yellow fever vaccination, bulk TCR alpha and beta repertoires were sequenced over time. Two healthy male donors, one aged 18 to 30 and one aged 30 to 40 years, made up the cohort. Blood samples were taken at several timepoints before and after primary and secondary immunization, and bulk PBMC replicates and cell subsets were isolated. Paper-wide results and their limitations: After the booster, most clones that had expanded after primary vaccination were detected again (about 95% of CD4 and more than 80% of CD8), suggesting broad maintenance of memory. A small share of clonotypes was detected in both CD4 and CD8 compartments, with the overlap likely arising from convergent recombination. Because abundant contaminating clonotypes from the bulk population could be contained in FACS-sorted repertoires, computational filtering was required. Compared with the primary T-cell response, the secondary T-cell response was weaker but faster, peaking on day 5 rather than day 15. Only a couple of donors were included in the study, so the extent to which the findings can be generalized is limited.

Notes on this clonotype: Its specific antigen is unknown. No base-level quality is on record; no much larger clone is a single base apart.

The intended sense of this specimen's treatment or condition label: live attenuated yellow fever vaccine strain. At each blood-draw timepoint, two biological replicates of bulk PBMCs were obtained. PBMCs were isolated from peripheral blood using a standard Ficoll-Paque protocol. TriZol was used to extract RNA from bulk PBMCs, from CD4 and CD8 fractions, and from dextramer-positive and dextramer-negative fractions. Synthesis of TCR cDNA relied on 5'RACE template switching, a step that introduced a universal primer site along with unique molecular identifiers. Priming for cDNA synthesis came from both the TCR alpha and TCR beta constant segments. Libraries were amplified in two PCR steps, with sample barcodes and sequencing adapters added in the second step. Sequencing of libraries was performed on Illumina HiSeq 2500 (2x100 bp) or NovaSeq (2x150 bp). From the authors' description of their analysis: Demultiplexing of reads and collapsing into UMI consensus sequences were performed with MIGEC, and V(D)J alignment was carried out with MiXCR. Clonotypes responding to the vaccine were identified with edgeR on replicate PBMC samples, with the criteria of FDR below 0.01 and a log2 fold change above 5 up to day 15. Each bulk clonotype was labeled CD4 or CD8 based on which sequenced repertoire, CD4 or CD8, contained the clonotype at higher abundance. TCRdb reworked the public reads: Q25 trimming with fastp, MiXCR clone assembly, productive beta chains retained. Entries are consolidated by CDR3 protein sequence, retaining the most common genes and DNA. It is TCRdb's table, rather than the study itself, that gives the V and J calls and clone size. This sample comprises under 550,000 distinct CDR3 sequences, around a fifth of them detected only once. The top ten constitute roughly a sixth of the sample.

The CDR3 runs 19 residues from the cysteine to the phenylalanine. The retained sequence is limited to the CDR3, 57 bases, with the frame set at the first base. Via the germline V gene, CDR1 is LGHNA and CDR2 YSLEER. The junction carries 20 bases between V and J, which are trimmed by 0 bases and 3 bases respectively. The sequencing used PBMCs, collected roughly 20 days after the first yellow fever vaccination. This sequence originates from a young man who received the YFV17D yellow fever vaccine. The chain links TRBV4-3 with TRBJ2-2; the best D guess is TRBD1, with 6 bases matching. The CDR3 region has the sequence CASSQDYGRRGGDTGELFF. The bases are TGCGCCAGCAGCCAAGATTACGGCCGTCGTGGGGGCGACACCGGGGAGCTGTTTTTT.